The 26 T cell receptor beta chains presented below share a single source sample, sequenced in a study of cytomegalovirus exposure and HLA in healthy donors. The PCR was carried out with 60 Vbeta primers and 13 Jbeta primers. The repertoire was sequenced with immunoSEQ multiplex PCR; TCRdb's copy has only in-frame clones and lacks some. The sample holds about 100,000 clones, 82% seen once. Sample: PBMCs. The receptors come from a man aged 30 to 45 in good health and CMV-seropositive.

V and J are TRBV9 and TRBJ1-2; D is unclear. Germline V lookup: CDR1 SGDLS, CDR2 YYNGEE. Trimming took off 6 bases at V and 6 bases at J, with 12 bases between the two ends. The CDR3 extends over 12 amino acids. The CDR3: CASNVGGNGYTF. DNA for the CDR3: TGTGCCAGCAACGTGGGCGGGAATGGCTACACCTTC.

This chain uses TRBV14 with TRBJ2-3; TRBD2 is a possible D gene (5 bases). V was clipped by 4 bases and J by 4 bases, with 12 bases between them. The CDR3 has 14 amino acids. The V gene's germline CDR1 is SGHDN and CDR2 FVKESK. The CDR3 spells CASSPASLSDTQYF. The CDR3 DNA reads as TGTGCCAGCAGCCCTGCTAGCTTGTCAGATACGCAGTATTTT.

This clone was seen only once. J is TRBJ1-1 and V is TRBV4-1; D ambiguous. This CDR3 comprises 13 residues. V lost 6 bases to trimming and J lost 0 bases, with 8 bases between them. Germline V CDR1 and CDR2: MGHRA, YSYEKL. CDR3 sequence: CASRWEMNTEAFF. CDR3 nucleotides: TGCGCCAGCAGATGGGAGATGAACACTGAAGCTTTCTTT.

J is TRBJ1-2 and V is TRBV6-6, with D possibly TRBD1 on 6 matching bases. Trimming removed 6 bases from V and 4 bases from J, with 12 bases in between. Germline V gives CDR1 MNHNY, CDR2 SVGAGI (reference sequence). The CDR3 totals 13 residues. In nucleotides, the CDR3 is TGTGCCAGCAGCAACTTGGACAGCTATGGCTACACCTTC. This sequence encodes CASSNLDSYGYTF.

The CDR3 sequence: CASSGQGFAEAFF. The CDR3 coding sequence is TGTGCCAGCAGTGGACAGGGGTTCGCTGAAGCTTTCTTT. This chain links TRBV2 with TRBJ1-1; TRBD1 aligns across 8 bases. This CDR3 has 13 residues. The junction had 4 bases not matched to a gene; V was cut back by 4 bases and J by 6 bases. The germline V gene has CDR1 SNHLY and CDR2 FYNNEI.

The CDR3 sequence is CASSYRGAALDGYTF. The CDR3 DNA follows: TGTGCCAGCAGCTACAGGGGTGCGGCACTTGATGGCTACACCTTC. This chain joins TRBV11-2 and TRBJ1-2; TRBD1 matches at 7 bases. CDR3 length: 15 amino acids. Losses at the gene ends were 4 bases for V and 6 bases for J; bases not matched to a gene: 11. Germline V gene data show CDR1 as SGHAT and CDR2 as FQNNGV.

The chain is built from TRBV5-4 and TRBJ1-4, with 8 positions matching TRBD1. Germline CDR1 reads SGHNT; CDR2 reads YYREEE (reference sequence). This CDR3 comprises 15 residues. The J segment lost 0 bases and the V segment lost 4 bases, leaving 2 bases of the junction unmatched. CDR3: CASSVQGATNEKLFF. CDR3 in DNA: TGTGCCAGCAGCGTACAGGGGGCAACTAATGAAAAACTGTTTTTT.

The rearrangement joins TRBV7-8 to TRBJ2-1; 10 bases agree with TRBD2. CDR1 SGHVS and CDR2 FQNEAQ come from the germline V gene. This CDR3 region has 18 residues. Trimming took 4 bases from V and 6 from J; bases not matched to a gene: 15. The CDR3 loop is CASSSTSLLAGLGNEQFF. The CDR3 bases are TGTGCCAGCAGCTCGACGTCCCTACTAGCGGGGTTGGGCAATGAGCAGTTCTTC.

J is TRBJ1-5 and V is TRBV7-2, with D perhaps TRBD1 (6 bases). Per the germline V gene, CDR1 is SGHTA and CDR2 is FQGNSA. Trimming stripped 6 bases from V and 6 bases from J, with 12 bases between. The CDR3 is made up of 13 amino acids. CDR3 residues: CASSRQELQPQHF. The DNA for the CDR3 is TGTGCCAGCAGTCGACAGGAGCTTCAGCCCCAGCATTTT. Variable domain in full (rest from reference TRBV7-2 and TRBJ1-5): GAGVSQSPSNKVTEKGKDVELRCDPISGHTALYWYRQSLGQGLEFLIYFQGNSAPDKSGLPSDRFSAERTGGSVSTLTIQRTQQEDSAVYLCASSRQELQPQHFGDGTRLSIL.

The chain couples TRBV6-5 to TRBJ1-1; 9 bases line up with TRBD1. This CDR3 has 13 amino acids. The V and J ends lost 10 bases and 5 bases, in that order; junction bases with no gene match: 8. Germline V gene data show CDR1 as MNHEY and CDR2 as SVGAGI. DNA for the CDR3: TGTGCCACGAAGAGGGACAGGGTGACTGAAGCTTTCTTT. It codes for CATKRDRVTEAFF.

V and J are TRBV2 and TRBJ2-5; D may be TRBD2 (5 bases). Looked up from germline, CDR1 is SNHLY and CDR2 is FYNNEI. V shed 6 bases and J shed 3 bases, with 11 bases lying between them. This CDR3 spans 13 amino acids. In DNA, the CDR3 is TGTGCCAGCAGGCCTAGCAGTAAAGAGACCCAGTACTTC. Its translation is CASRPSSKETQYF.

This clone showed up just a few times. The chain employs TRBV30 and TRBJ2-6; 10 bases are shared with TRBD1. The CDR3 length is 21 residues. Trimming at V came to 3 bases and at J to 0 bases, leaving 17 bases not matched to a gene. The germline V gene has CDR1 GTSNPN and CDR2 SVGIG (reference sequence). The DNA of the CDR3 is TGTGCCTGGAGGAAGGTTAAGACAGGGGGCCCGAAACCCTCTGGGGCCAACGTCCTGACTTTC. Translated: CAWRKVKTGGPKPSGANVLTF.

The chain joins TRBV4-2 to TRBJ1-1, with D perhaps matching TRBD1 (5 bases). Trimming removed 2 bases from V and 8 bases from J, with 18 bases in between. Germline CDR1 is LGHNA and CDR2 is YNFKEQ. The CDR3 is made up of 15 amino acids. The CDR3 DNA reads TGTGCCAGCAGCCAACTAACCCGGCGGCAGGGCGAAGCTTTCTTT. Translation gives CASSQLTRRQGEAFF.

This chain joins TRBV6-5 and TRBJ1-3; D unclear. Germline-derived CDR1 and CDR2 are MNHEY and SVGAGI. Deletions cut 2 bases from V and 0 bases from J, with 8 bases between. This CDR3 is 15 amino acids long. In DNA form, the CDR3 reads TGTGCCAGCAGTTACGGGTCGGGCTCTGGAAACACCATATATTTT. This codes for CASSYGSGSGNTIYF.

By frequency in the sample, this clone is medium-sized (0.01 to 0.1%). Here the CDR3 reads CASSKTASGDQPQHF. The CDR3 DNA follows: TGTGCCAGCAGCAAGACAGCCTCGGGGGATCAGCCCCAGCATTTT. The chain links TRBV7-9 to TRBJ1-5; tentatively, D is TRBD1 (5 bases). The CDR3 contains 15 residues. The V gene lost 5 bases and the J gene lost 5 bases, with 16 bases spanning the gap. CDR1 and CDR2 from the germline V gene are SEHNR and FQNEAQ (reference sequence). The whole variable domain, filled in from reference TRBV7-9 and TRBJ1-5, reads DTGVSQNPRHKITKRGQNVTFRCDPISEHNRLYWYRQTLGQGPEFLTYFQNEAQLEKSRLLSDRFSAERPKGSFSTLEIQRTEQGDSAMYLCASSKTASGDQPQHFGDGTRLSIL.

This chain joins TRBV5-1 and TRBJ2-2, with TRBD1 matching 8 bases. Germline values: CDR1 SGHRS, CDR2 YFSETQ. With 1 base clipped from V and 4 bases from J, the junction kept 9 bases outside the gene matches. This CDR3 comprises 17 residues. CDR3 loop: CASSLKQGVLVTGELFF. CDR3 nucleotide sequence: TGCGCCAGCAGCTTGAAACAGGGGGTCTTAGTCACCGGGGAGCTGTTTTTT.

The gene calls are TRBV21-1 and TRBJ1-3; TRBD1, the D gene given by the table, was not confirmed from the DNA. TRBV21-1 is deemed a pseudogene. This CDR3 has 13 residues. DNA for the CDR3: TGTGCCAGCAGCAAAGACAGACACAACACCATATATTTT. Its protein is CASSKDRHNTIYF.

This rearrangement joins TRBV13 to TRBJ2-2, with TRBD1 as a possible D gene (5 bases). V lost 5 bases and J lost 3, with 13 bases in between. The CDR3 is 15 amino acids. In germline, CDR1 is PRHDT, CDR2 FYEKMQ (reference sequence). The CDR3 coding sequence is TGTGCCAGCAGCACCCGGACAAGCTACACCGGGGAGCTGTTTTTT. The encoded protein is CASSTRTSYTGELFF.

This clone was counted only a few times. The genes are TRBV7-9 and TRBJ2-3; D is undetermined. Trimming removed 2 bases at V and 4 bases at J, with 4 bases between. Looked up from germline, CDR1 is SEHNR and CDR2 is FQNEAQ (reference sequence). This CDR3 spans 12 amino acids. CDR3 in DNA: TGTGCCAGCAGCTTACGCGCAGATACGCAGTATTTT. This gives the protein CASSLRADTQYF.

In DNA, the CDR3 is TGTGCCAGCAGCTTTACGGCCAGACTATACGAGCAGTACTTC. It is translated as CASSFTARLYEQYF. The V call is TRBV7-9, the J call TRBJ2-7; D perhaps matches TRBD2 (5 bases). CDR1 SEHNR and CDR2 FQNEAQ come from the germline V gene (reference sequence). There are 14 residues in the CDR3. V was cut by 3 bases and J by 4 bases, with 13 bases left in between.

V is TRBV5-6 and J is TRBJ1-1; 7 positions match TRBD1. V lost 4 bases and J lost 1; bases outside the gene matches: 7. The germline gives CDR1 SGHDT, CDR2 YYEEEE. The CDR3 has 15 residues. CDR3 sequence (DNA): TGTGCCAGCAGCCCCAGACAGGGAGCGAACACTGAAGCTTTCTTT. It yields the protein CASSPRQGANTEAFF.

The chain combines TRBV7-9 with TRBJ1-6; 9 bases line up with TRBD1. The length of the CDR3 is 19 residues. The V and J ends lost 6 bases and 1 base, in that order; junction bases with no gene match: 13. The V gene's germline CDR1 is SEHNR and CDR2 FQNEAQ (reference sequence). CDR3 protein: CASSYDRDRAKSYNSPLHF. The CDR3 DNA is TGTGCCAGCAGTTACGACCGGGACAGGGCAAAGTCCTATAATTCACCCCTCCACTTT.

This clone was found a few times. The CDR3 spells CASSSGTGGGYTF. In DNA, the CDR3 is TGTGCCAGCTCCTCCGGGACAGGGGGTGGCTACACCTTC. This chain joins TRBV19 and TRBJ1-2; 11 bases map to TRBD1. CDR1 and CDR2 (germline): LNHDA, SQIVND (reference sequence). The CDR3 contains 13 residues. The V segment lost 9 bases and the J segment 7 bases; nucleotides outside the gene matches: 7.

The chain links TRBV5-1 to TRBJ2-5; TRBD1 might be the D (6 bases). Trimming shortened V by 6 bases and J by 2 bases, and 17 bases separated the two germline ends. The CDR3 totals 15 residues. The V gene's germline CDR1 is SGHRS and CDR2 YFSETQ. The CDR3 DNA sequence: TGCGCCAGCACCGCCTCCGGGACACTACAAGAGACCCAGTACTTC. Protein: CASTASGTLQETQYF. Together with reference TRBV5-1 and TRBJ2-5, the CDR3 gives the full variable domain: KAGVTQTPRYLIKTRGQQVTLSCSPISGHRSVSWYQQTPGQGLQFLFEYFSETQRNKGNFPGRFSGRQFSNSRSEMNVSTLELGDSALYLCASTASGTLQETQYFGPGTRLLVL.

The V and J genes are TRBV18 and TRBJ1-1; no definite D call. Germline loops: CDR1 KGHSH, CDR2 LQKENI. The CDR3 spans 16 residues. V was cut by 2 bases and J by 5 bases, with 18 bases left in between. Written as DNA, the CDR3 is TGTGCCAGCTCACCAATGATCCTGAGGCGGGGAACTGAAGCTTTCTTT. It yields the protein CASSPMILRRGTEAFF.

The chain recombines TRBV19 with TRBJ2-4, with 13 positions matching TRBD2. CDR1 is LNHDA and CDR2 is SQIVND in the germline V gene (reference sequence). V trimming: 4 bases; J trimming: 8 bases; junction bases outside the gene matches: 8. The CDR3 spans 16 residues. The CDR3: CASSTLAGGWVDIQYF. CDR3 bases: TGTGCCAGTAGTACACTAGCGGGGGGGTGGGTGGACATTCAGTACTTC.